Each of the 28 T cell receptor beta chains below was sequenced from the same sample in a study of control samples from healthy donors and cancer patients. Using immunoSEQ multiplex PCR, the repertoire was profiled, and TCRdb retains in-frame clones only, with some absent. The table shows more than 100,000 clones, with approximately 89% occurring only once. The material sequenced was blood. The receptors stem from a man younger than 35 in good health.

Only one count was recorded for this clone. Sequence at one end of the junction differs from germline and may be a read error. Other DNA sequences in the same sample also yield this CDR3. The CDR3 DNA sequence: TGTGCCAGTAGTATGCCTAGCGGGCCCCAAGAGACTCAGTACTTC. It is translated as CASSMPSGPQETQYF. The chain couples TRBV19 to TRBJ2-5; 8 bases match TRBD2. Germline CDR1 is LNHDA and CDR2 is SQIVND (reference sequence). The CDR3 contains 15 residues.

This CDR3 reads CASSQPSGAKNIQYF. CDR3 nucleotides: TGTGCCAGCAGCCAACCGTCAGGGGCCAAAAACATTCAGTACTTC. This rearrangement joins TRBV3-1 (or the pseudogene TRBV3-2) to TRBJ2-4; D possibly corresponds to TRBD1 (5 bases). CDR1 and CDR2 (germline): LGHDT, YNNKEL (reference sequence). V dropped 2 bases and J dropped 1 base, with 9 bases sitting between them. The CDR3 has 15 residues.

This chain links TRBV18 with TRBJ1-3; D gene uncertain. The CDR3 has 16 amino acids. Trimming cost V 3 bases and J 0 bases, with 12 bases left between them. Germline V gives CDR1 KGHSH, CDR2 LQKENI. CDR3 region: CASSPDGASSGNTIYF. CDR3 sequence (DNA): TGTGCCAGCTCACCCGACGGTGCCTCCTCTGGAAACACCATATATTTT.

The V and J genes are TRBV10-2 and TRBJ1-1; D unclear. Per the germline V gene, CDR1 is WSHSY and CDR2 is SAAADI. The CDR3 is made up of 14 amino acids. Trimming removed 2 bases from V and 1 base from J, with 8 bases in between. CDR3 protein: CASSEASTNTEAFF. The DNA for the CDR3 is TGCGCCAGCAGTGAGGCTTCAACGAACACTGAAGCTTTCTTT.

This clone has just a few counts. The gene calls are TRBV4-2 and TRBJ2-5; 7 bases fit TRBD2. With V trimmed by 1 base and J by 5 bases, 4 bases remained unmatched. CDR3 length: 14 residues. Germline V gene data show CDR1 as LGHNA and CDR2 as YNFKEQ. In nucleotides, the CDR3 is TGTGCCAGCAGCCAAGTACGGGGGGACGAGACCCAGTACTTC. Protein sequence: CASSQVRGDETQYF.

CDR3 nucleotide sequence: TGTGCCAGCCGTGGGGCAGGCTCGGGGCGGGGGGGCAGCACAGATACGCAGTATTTT. Protein: CASRGAGSGRGGSTDTQYF. The V call is TRBV6-1, the J call TRBJ2-3; 9 bases agree with TRBD2. Trimming removed 8 bases from V and 0 bases from J; junction bases left unmatched: 18. Germline CDR1 and CDR2: MNHNS and SASEGT. This CDR3 comprises 19 residues.

The chain joins TRBV6-5 to TRBJ1-2, with 7 bases that match TRBD1. With V trimmed by 8 bases and J by 8 bases, 14 bases remained unmatched. The germline V gene encodes CDR1 MNHEY and CDR2 SVGAGI. The CDR3 totals 14 residues. CDR3 DNA sequence: TGTGCCAGCGTAGGAGCGGCCAGGGGGAACGGCTACACCTTC. Protein: CASVGAARGNGYTF.

DNA of the CDR3: TGTGCCAGCAGCCTCGGACGGACGAACACTGAAGCTTTCTTT. It encodes CASSLGRTNTEAFF. J is TRBJ1-1 and V is TRBV7-9; D gene uncertain. This CDR3 is built from 14 residues. Germline V CDR1 and CDR2: SEHNR, FQNEAQ (reference sequence). Trimming pared 5 bases from V and 1 base from J, leaving 11 bases between.

The chain joins TRBV5-1 to TRBJ2-5, with no clear D. Deletions cut 1 base from V and 5 bases from J, with 9 bases between. The CDR3 has 13 residues. Germline V lookup: CDR1 SGHRS, CDR2 YFSETQ. The CDR3 loop is CASSLTVRETQYF. CDR3 DNA: TGCGCCAGCAGCTTGACAGTTCGGGAGACCCAGTACTTC.

The rearrangement uses TRBV6-5 and TRBJ2-1; D gene ambiguous. The germline V and J ends were trimmed by 6 bases and 0 bases, with 12 bases remaining between them. Germline V CDR1 and CDR2: MNHEY, SVGAGI. The CDR3 contains 15 residues. The chain's CDR3 is CASRLSRPSYNEQFF. In nucleotides, the CDR3 is TGTGCCAGCAGACTATCTAGGCCCTCCTACAATGAGCAGTTCTTC.

The chain recombines TRBV12-3 or TRBV12-4 with TRBJ1-2; 8 bases match TRBD1. CDR3 length equals 11 residues. The V segment lost 8 bases and the J segment 7 bases; nucleotides outside the gene matches: 3. DNA for the CDR3: TGTGCCAGCCCTACAGGGGGTGGCTACACCTTC. It encodes CASPTGGGYTF.

The chain has TRBV2 and TRBJ1-2; the D is unclear. Trimming shortened V by 1 base and J by 4 bases, and 7 bases separated the two germline ends. Germline V CDR1 and CDR2: SNHLY, FYNNEI. CDR3 size: 13 residues. The CDR3 reads CASSEDFIYGYTF. CDR3 nucleotide sequence: TGTGCCAGCAGTGAAGACTTTATCTATGGCTACACCTTC.

The CDR3 protein is CASNRQGRDEAFF. CDR3 in DNA: TGTGCCAGCAATAGGCAGGGAAGGGATGAAGCTTTCTTT. The chain carries TRBV13 and TRBJ1-1; tentatively, D is TRBD1 (5 bases). CDR1 is PRHDT, CDR2 FYEKMQ, per germline (reference sequence). CDR3 length equals 13 residues. V was shortened by 7 bases and J by 7 bases, with 16 bases between the two germline ends.

The rearrangement joins TRBV19 to TRBJ1-1; the match to TRBD1 covers 8 bases. The CDR3 has 15 residues. Unmatched junction bases numbered 10, after V lost 5 bases and J lost 5 bases. Per the germline V gene, CDR1 is LNHDA and CDR2 is SQIVND (reference sequence). Here the CDR3 DNA reads TGTGCCAGTAGTTCCCCGGACAGGGTTGGAACTGAAGCTTTCTTT. Its protein is CASSSPDRVGTEAFF. Complete variable domain (other parts from reference TRBV19 and TRBJ1-1): DGGITQSPKYLFRKEGQNVTLSCEQNLNHDAMYWYRQDPGQGLRLIYYSQIVNDFQKGDIAEGYSVSREKKESFPLTVTSAQKNPTAFYLCASSSPDRVGTEAFFGQGTRLTVV.

This chain connects TRBV9 to TRBJ1-1; unclear D gene. V lost 0 bases and J lost 2, with 5 bases in between. In germline, CDR1 is SGDLS, CDR2 YYNGEE. The CDR3 has 13 residues. CDR3 in amino acids: CASSVASNTEAFF. In DNA, the CDR3 is TGTGCCAGCAGCGTAGCCAGCAACACTGAAGCTTTCTTT.

This clone is a singleton in its sample. The rearrangement links TRBV9 to TRBJ1-2; D is uncertain. The CDR3 consists of 15 residues. CDR1 is SGDLS, CDR2 YYNGEE, per germline. The ends were cut back, 4 bases at V and 1 base at J, with 14 bases in the middle. The CDR3, as DNA: TGTGCCAGCAGCCCTCGACCGCAATATAACTATGGCTACACCTTC. Translating it yields CASSPRPQYNYGYTF. The whole variable domain, remainder taken from reference TRBV9 and TRBJ1-2, is DSGVTQTPKHLITATGQRVTLRCSPRSGDLSVYWYQQSLDQGLQFLIQYYNGEERAKGNILERFSAQQFPDLHSELNLSSLELGDSALYFCASSPRPQYNYGYTFGSGTRLTVV.

V and J are TRBV7-3 and TRBJ2-5; a possible D gene is TRBD2 (5 bases). The length of the CDR3 is 13 residues. Trimming shortened V by 2 bases and J by 2 bases, and 6 bases separated the two germline ends. Germline lookup yields CDR1 SGHTA and CDR2 FQGTGA. The CDR3 loop is CASSLGSQETQYF. CDR3 nucleotides: TGTGCCAGCAGCTTAGGGAGTCAAGAGACCCAGTACTTC.

The rearrangement uses TRBV5-5 and TRBJ2-7, with 12 bases identical to TRBD2. The germline V gene encodes CDR1 SGHKS and CDR2 YYEKEE (reference sequence). The CDR3 has 17 residues. Trimming removed 2 bases from V and 1 base from J; junction bases left unmatched: 7. DNA for the CDR3: TGTGCCAGCAGCTTCGCGACTAGCGGGGGAACGTCCTACGAGCAGTACTTC. Translated: CASSFATSGGTSYEQYF.

This clone was seen a single time. The J gene is TRBJ2-1, the V gene TRBV6-5, with a weak D call TRBD2 (6 bases). This CDR3 spans 13 amino acids. Germline loops: CDR1 MNHEY, CDR2 SVGAGI. V dropped 2 bases and J dropped 8 bases, with 10 bases sitting between them. CDR3 coding DNA: TGTGCCAGCAGTTACACAGGAGGGGATGAGCAGTTCTTC. Translating gives CASSYTGGDEQFF.

The CDR3 DNA reads as TGTGCCAGCAGCTTAGGATGGGAAGATACGCAGTATTTT. The encoded protein is CASSLGWEDTQYF. This sequence joins TRBV7-3 and TRBJ2-3; D gene ambiguous. Looked up from germline, CDR1 is SGHTA and CDR2 is FQGTGA. The CDR3 sequence is 13 residues long. Trimming took off 2 bases at V and 5 bases at J, with 8 bases between the two ends.

The gene calls are TRBV2 and TRBJ1-5, with TRBD1 identical over 7 bases. The CDR3 is 15 amino acids. CDR1 and CDR2 (germline): SNHLY, FYNNEI. The trim removed 1 base at V and 8 bases at J, leaving 8 bases unmatched. The CDR3 protein is CASSEDRGGYKPQHF. The CDR3 DNA follows: TGTGCCAGCAGTGAAGACAGGGGTGGTTATAAGCCCCAGCATTTT.

Notes on this clone: The sample has other DNA sequences that encode this CDR3 too. The chain recombines TRBV5-1 with TRBJ2-3; tentative D call: TRBD2 (5 bases). Germline V CDR1 and CDR2: SGHRS, YFSETQ. This CDR3 is 13 amino acids long. V was pared by 2 bases and J by 3 bases, with 7 bases between. CDR3 nucleotides: TGCGCCAGCAGCTTTGGCGGGACAGATACGCAGTATTTT. Protein sequence: CASSFGGTDTQYF.

The chain recombines TRBV7-3 with TRBJ2-2; D might be TRBD1 (5 bases). Germline V gene data show CDR1 as SGHTA and CDR2 as FQGTGA. The CDR3 covers 15 residues. V lost 5 bases and J lost 2, with 12 bases in between. In DNA form, the CDR3 reads TGTGCCAGCAGCCCTATGGGGCTTAACACCGGGGAGCTGTTTTTT. It codes for CASSPMGLNTGELFF.

This chain connects TRBV25-1 to TRBJ1-2; 10 positions match TRBD1. V was clipped by 3 bases and J by 5 bases; unmatched bases: 0. The CDR3 totals 13 residues. Germline V gene sequence: CDR1 MGHDK, CDR2 SYGVNS. The CDR3 nucleotides read TGTGCCAGCAGTGAGGGACAGGGGTATGGCTACACCTTC. Translation: CASSEGQGYGYTF.

The V and J genes are TRBV4-1 and TRBJ2-1; D unresolved. This CDR3 is 16 amino acids long. In germline, CDR1 is MGHRA, CDR2 YSYEKL. V lost 1 base to trimming and J lost 2 bases, with 12 bases between them. This CDR3 reads CASSQALLGAYNEQFF. CDR3 DNA sequence: TGCGCCAGCAGCCAAGCGCTCCTTGGGGCCTACAATGAGCAGTTCTTC.

V and J are TRBV12-3 or TRBV12-4 and TRBJ1-1; D call uncertain. This CDR3 is 12 amino acids long. Trimming left V 4 bases short and J 5 bases short, with 8 bases between. CDR3 residues: CASSWAETEAFF. The CDR3 DNA is TGTGCCAGCAGTTGGGCGGAGACTGAAGCTTTCTTT.

The genes are TRBV5-1 and TRBJ1-3; D uncertain. Trimming took off 0 bases at V and 4 bases at J, with 8 bases between the two ends. CDR1 and CDR2 from the germline V gene are SGHRS and YFSETQ. The CDR3 loop spans 14 amino acids. The DNA of the CDR3 is TGCGCCAGCAGCTTGGACTCTAACGGAAACACCATATATTTT. This sequence encodes CASSLDSNGNTIYF.

V usage is TRBV24-1 and J usage is TRBJ2-7; 11 nucleotides align to TRBD1. Germline CDR1 and CDR2: KGHDR and SFDVKD. The length of the CDR3 is 14 residues. V shed 7 bases, J shed 3 bases, and the junction held 4 bases outside the gene matches. The CDR3 DNA follows: TGTGCCACCAGCCCCGGGACAGGGGGCTACGAGCAGTACTTC. Translation gives CATSPGTGGYEQYF.